This T cell receptor (beta chain) was profiled in a study of T-cell memory formation after mild COVID-19. Study-level points and caveats: Cross-reactive memory seemingly joined, as some responding clones were found in pre-infection memory.

V trimming: 4 bases; J trimming: 9 bases; junction bases outside the gene matches: 2. Germline assignment: CDR1 SGHRS and CDR2 YFSETQ. The CDR3 runs to 14 residues. This clonotype has only a few counts. The antigen remains undetermined. TCRdb analysed the 5' RACE reads with MiXCR anew, one entry per CDR3 protein. The sample consists of more than 120,000 distinct CDR3 sequences, 19% of them appearing once. The J gene is TRBJ1-6, the V gene TRBV5-1, with TRBD1 matching 12 bases. Source material: PBMCs or a T cell subset sorted from them (not recorded which). This TCR derives from an adult woman who had mild COVID-19 (a few samples of this study predate the infection). Cell type and time point are not known. The chain's CDR3 is CASSRGQGASPLHF. CDR3 coding DNA: TGCGCCAGCAGCCGGGGACAGGGGGCTTCACCCCTCCACTTT.